Listed below are T cell receptor beta chains from one sample, sequenced in a study of blood T cells in healthy people across ages. A single record per CDR3 protein comes from TCRdb applying MiXCR to the 5' RACE reads. In the table there are 1,500,000 or so distinct CDR3 sequences, roughly two fifths of which are singletons. The material sequenced was blood. Source of these receptors: a woman in her late teens or twenties in good health. The CDR3 runs from the conserved cysteine through the conserved F or W. Fields, in order: V gene, J gene, clone size, D gene, CDR3 DNA, CDR3 protein. A D gene is named only where the DNA matches it firmly. Rows may omit the clone size; those that give it use once, few, many or a size class.

v_gene: TRBV12-3/TRBV12-4; j_gene: TRBJ2-1; abundance: few; d_gene: TRBD1; CDR3nt: TGTGCCAGCAGTCCTGAGACAGGGGGCGCGGGGGATGAGCAGTTCTTC; CDR3aa: CASSPETGGAGDEQFF
v_gene: TRBV6-2/TRBV6-3; j_gene: TRBJ1-2; abundance: few; d_gene: NA; CDR3nt: TGTGCCAGCACCCAAAGAGGGGGGCGCGCCTATGGCTACACCTTC; CDR3aa: CASTQRGGRAYGYTF
v_gene: TRBV10-3; j_gene: TRBJ2-5; abundance: NA; d_gene: TRBD2; CDR3nt: TGTGCCATCAGTGAACTAGCGGGAGCAGAGACCCAGTACTTC; CDR3aa: CAISELAGAETQYF
v_gene: TRBV20-1; j_gene: TRBJ2-3; abundance: NA; d_gene: NA; CDR3nt: TGCAGCTTTCTACGCACAGATACGCAGTATTTT; CDR3aa: CSFLRTDTQYF
v_gene: TRBV7-2; j_gene: TRBJ2-7; abundance: many; d_gene: NA; CDR3nt: TGTGCCAGCAGCTTAGAGGGGGTGAGCTCCTACGAGCAGTACTTC; CDR3aa: CASSLEGVSSYEQYF
v_gene: TRBV28; j_gene: TRBJ2-7; abundance: many; d_gene: NA; CDR3nt: TGTGCCAGCAGCCCCCGACGGTACAATGAGCAGTACTTC; CDR3aa: CASSPRRYNEQYF
v_gene: TRBV20-1; j_gene: TRBJ1-1; abundance: NA; d_gene: TRBD1; CDR3nt: TGCAGTGCTAGATCTAGAACAGGGGCTTATACTGAAGCTTTCTTT; CDR3aa: CSARSRTGAYTEAFF
v_gene: TRBV5-1; j_gene: TRBJ2-1; abundance: NA; d_gene: NA; CDR3nt: TGCGCCAGCAGCTTTTTTTTGGGGGGCCTATCCAATGAGCAGTTCTTC; CDR3aa: CASSFFLGGLSNEQFF
v_gene: TRBV28; j_gene: TRBJ2-4; abundance: NA; d_gene: NA; CDR3nt: TGTGCCTGCTCCGGCGGGACACTAGCCAAAAACATTCAGTACTTC; CDR3aa: CACSGGTLAKNIQYF
v_gene: TRBV28; j_gene: TRBJ1-4; abundance: few; d_gene: NA; CDR3nt: TGTGCCAGCAGCCCCGACCCCCACGAGACAACTAATGAAAAACTGTTTTTT; CDR3aa: CASSPDPHETTNEKLFF
v_gene: TRBV7-2; j_gene: TRBJ1-1; abundance: NA; d_gene: NA; CDR3nt: TGTGCCAGCAGCTTAGGCGGACGGGAAAACACTGAAGCTTTCTTT; CDR3aa: CASSLGGRENTEAFF
v_gene: TRBV6-1; j_gene: TRBJ1-4; abundance: NA; d_gene: TRBD1; CDR3nt: TGTGCCAGCACGTCGACAGGGCGCGATGAAAAACTGTTTTTT; CDR3aa: CASTSTGRDEKLFF
v_gene: TRBV5-4; j_gene: TRBJ2-3; abundance: NA; d_gene: TRBD2; CDR3nt: TGTGCCAGCAGCTTGCCTAGCGGGGGGAGCACAGATACGCAGTATTTT; CDR3aa: CASSLPSGGSTDTQYF
v_gene: TRBV24-1; j_gene: TRBJ2-3; abundance: NA; d_gene: TRBD1; CDR3nt: TGTGCCACCAGTGATTCAGCAACAGGGGTCACAGATACGCAGTATTTT; CDR3aa: CATSDSATGVTDTQYF
v_gene: TRBV6-2/TRBV6-3; j_gene: TRBJ2-1; abundance: NA; d_gene: NA; CDR3nt: TGTGCCAGCGCACAGGGCGATGAGCAGTTCTTC; CDR3aa: CASAQGDEQFF
v_gene: TRBV20-1; j_gene: TRBJ1-5; abundance: NA; d_gene: NA; CDR3nt: TGCAGTTCTAGCCCCACAGGTAGCAATCAGCCCCAGCATTTT; CDR3aa: CSSSPTGSNQPQHF
v_gene: TRBV6-5; j_gene: TRBJ2-1; abundance: NA; d_gene: NA; CDR3nt: TGTGCCAGCAGTTACCGCAGTGTGGGCCATGAGCAGTTCTTC; CDR3aa: CASSYRSVGHEQFF
v_gene: TRBV20-1; j_gene: TRBJ2-7; abundance: NA; d_gene: NA; CDR3nt: TGCAGTGCTGCCTTTAGGACTTCCTACAATGAGCAGTACTTC; CDR3aa: CSAAFRTSYNEQYF
v_gene: TRBV12-3/TRBV12-4; j_gene: TRBJ1-2; abundance: NA; d_gene: TRBD1; CDR3nt: TGTGCCGGCAGTTTATATCAGGACAGGGGAGGCTATGGCTACACCTTC; CDR3aa: CAGSLYQDRGGYGYTF
v_gene: TRBV12-3/TRBV12-4; j_gene: TRBJ2-3; abundance: NA; d_gene: NA; CDR3nt: TGTGCCAGCAGTTCCCGGGACCGACCATTCACAGATACGCAGTATTTT; CDR3aa: CASSSRDRPFTDTQYF
v_gene: TRBV29-1; j_gene: TRBJ2-2; abundance: few; d_gene: NA; CDR3nt: TGCAGCGTCGCCAGACCGAACACCGGGGAGCTGTTTTTT; CDR3aa: CSVARPNTGELFF
v_gene: TRBV7-2; j_gene: TRBJ2-7; abundance: few; d_gene: NA; CDR3nt: TGTGCCAGCAGCTTTAGGGACCCATCCTACAATGAGCAGTACTTC; CDR3aa: CASSFRDPSYNEQYF
v_gene: TRBV7-6; j_gene: TRBJ2-4; abundance: NA; d_gene: NA; CDR3nt: TGTGCCAGCAGCCCCCCCGCGGCAGATAGAGACATTCAGTACTTC; CDR3aa: CASSPPAADRDIQYF
v_gene: TRBV4-1; j_gene: TRBJ1-1; abundance: NA; d_gene: NA; CDR3nt: TGCGCCAGCAGCCAGGGCGACACGTACAGGCTGAACACTGAAGCTTTCTTT; CDR3aa: CASSQGDTYRLNTEAFF
v_gene: TRBV2; j_gene: TRBJ2-5; abundance: NA; d_gene: NA; CDR3nt: TGTGCCAGCAGGCCCGGGGGACCACAAGAGACCCAGTACTTC; CDR3aa: CASRPGGPQETQYF
v_gene: TRBV15; j_gene: TRBJ1-1; abundance: few; d_gene: NA; CDR3nt: TGTGCCACCAGCAGAACCCAAAGAGGTACTGAAGCTTTCTTT; CDR3aa: CATSRTQRGTEAFF
v_gene: TRBV7-9; j_gene: TRBJ2-5; abundance: few; d_gene: TRBD2; CDR3nt: TGTGCCAGCAGCTTAACGACGGGGGGCCAAGAGACCCAGTACTTC; CDR3aa: CASSLTTGGQETQYF
v_gene: TRBV2; j_gene: TRBJ1-2; abundance: many; d_gene: NA; CDR3nt: TGTGCCAGCAGTGAAGCGGGTCTTCGGGGTGGCTACACCTTC; CDR3aa: CASSEAGLRGGYTF
v_gene: TRBV12-3/TRBV12-4; j_gene: TRBJ2-1; abundance: NA; d_gene: NA; CDR3nt: TGTGCCAGCAGTTTAGTGGCAGGCTCATACGAGCAGTTCTTC; CDR3aa: CASSLVAGSYEQFF
v_gene: TRBV27; j_gene: TRBJ2-7; abundance: NA; d_gene: TRBD1; CDR3nt: TGTGCCAGCAGTTTATCAGGGGGCCAACGCTACGAGCAGTACTTC; CDR3aa: CASSLSGGQRYEQYF
v_gene: TRBV23-1; j_gene: TRBJ2-7; abundance: NA; d_gene: NA; CDR3nt: TGCGCCAGCGGAAAATACAGGGGGAGGGGGCAGTACTTC; CDR3aa: CASGKYRGRGQYF
v_gene: TRBV29-1; j_gene: TRBJ2-7; abundance: NA; d_gene: NA; CDR3nt: TGCGGCGTGGTCCCCAGGGGCTACGAGCAGTACTTC; CDR3aa: CGVVPRGYEQYF
v_gene: TRBV29-1; j_gene: TRBJ2-3; abundance: NA; d_gene: NA; CDR3nt: TGCAGCGTTGAAGAAGCTCAGGGGAGGGATACGCAGTATTTT; CDR3aa: CSVEEAQGRDTQYF
v_gene: TRBV6-2/TRBV6-3; j_gene: TRBJ1-5; abundance: NA; d_gene: TRBD1; CDR3nt: TGTGCCAGCAGTTGGGGACAGGGGGCTTTTCAGCCCCAGCATTTT; CDR3aa: CASSWGQGAFQPQHF
v_gene: TRBV24-1; j_gene: TRBJ1-2; abundance: NA; d_gene: TRBD1; CDR3nt: TGTGCCACCAGGGATACCGGGACAGGCTATGGCTACACCTTC; CDR3aa: CATRDTGTGYGYTF
v_gene: TRBV10-3; j_gene: TRBJ2-1; abundance: few; d_gene: TRBD2; CDR3nt: TGTGCCATCAAGGGTCTAGCGGGGGACGAGCAGTTCTTC; CDR3aa: CAIKGLAGDEQFF
v_gene: TRBV6-6; j_gene: TRBJ1-2; abundance: once; d_gene: NA; CDR3nt: TGTGCCAGCAGTCCCGACGCACGCGCTAACTATGGCTACACCTTC; CDR3aa: CASSPDARANYGYTF
v_gene: TRBV4-2; j_gene: TRBJ2-7; abundance: NA; d_gene: TRBD2; CDR3nt: TGTGCCAGCAGCCCGGGACTAGCGGGAGGGCCCTCCTCCTACGAGCAGTACTTC; CDR3aa: CASSPGLAGGPSSYEQYF
v_gene: TRBV5-5; j_gene: TRBJ2-7; abundance: NA; d_gene: TRBD2; CDR3nt: TGTGCCAGCAGCTCGGTTGGGACTATTAACGAGCAGTACTTC; CDR3aa: CASSSVGTINEQYF
v_gene: TRBV5-1; j_gene: TRBJ2-1; abundance: many; d_gene: TRBD1; CDR3nt: TGCGCCAGCAGTCCAGCCGGGACAGGGTACTACAATGAGCAGTTCTTC; CDR3aa: CASSPAGTGYYNEQFF
v_gene: TRBV27; j_gene: TRBJ2-3; abundance: NA; d_gene: NA; CDR3nt: TGTGCCAGCAGTTTGGAAGTGGCTACGACGCAGTATTTT; CDR3aa: CASSLEVATTQYF